Listed here are 31 T cell receptor beta chains from one sample, sequenced in a study of HIV-infected patients and healthy controls. Follow-up blood was drawn about 14 weeks, roughly three months, after antiretroviral therapy began. Whole blood was used without fractionation, so all unsorted peripheral T cells were included. Reverse transcription used around 500 ng RNA and constant-region primers for alpha and beta. Alpha and beta chain libraries were made separately by chain-specific third strand synthesis with multiplexing indices. TCRdb redid the calling of the 5' RACE reads with MiXCR, one entry per CDR3 protein. This sample yields 8,100 or so distinct CDR3 sequences, of which less than 7.5% are seen a single time; 20% to 25% belongs to the top ten. Sequenced material: blood, taken during antiretroviral therapy. These receptors were obtained from an adult with HIV infection.

Relative to its sample, this clonotype is medium-sized (0.01 to 0.1%). Little can be read into the size of this beta chain, an off-target read in a library designed for alpha chains. The V gene is TRBV7-8, the J gene TRBJ2-5, with D possibly being TRBD1 (6 bases). This CDR3 region has 14 residues. V was cut by 1 base and J by 2 bases, with 8 bases left in between. CDR1 and CDR2 (germline): SGHVS, FQNEAQ. The CDR3: CASSLGTVQETQYF. CDR3 DNA sequence: TGTGCCAGCAGCTTAGGGACAGTTCAAGAGACCCAGTACTTC.

This clonotype was seen at least ten times. This beta chain is an off-target read within a library intended for alpha chains, so its frequency means little. V gene TRBV29-1 combines with J gene TRBJ2-7; D unresolved. Trimming left V 3 bases short and J 2 bases short, with 8 bases between. The CDR3 loop spans 12 amino acids. CDR1 is SQVTM and CDR2 is ANQGSEA in the germline V gene. For the CDR3, the DNA is TGCAGCGTTGAGGACCAGGCCTACGAGCAGTACTTC. It specifies CSVEDQAYEQYF.

Judged by abundance, this clonotype is medium-sized. As an off-target read in a library built for alpha chains, this beta chain has a frequency of little significance. The chain combines TRBV6-2 or TRBV6-3 with TRBJ2-7, with D possibly matching TRBD2 (5 bases). Trimming left V 8 bases short and J 0 bases short, with 11 bases between. This CDR3 is 13 amino acids long. The germline CDR1 and CDR2 sequences are MNHEY and SVGEGT. The CDR3, as DNA: TGTGCCAGCGGCCGGAGGAGCTCCTACGAGCAGTACTTC. This codes for CASGRRSSYEQYF.

By sample share, this clonotype is medium-sized. Since the library was made to target alpha chains, this beta chain is a stray read and its abundance is not meaningful. This rearrangement joins TRBV30 to TRBJ2-1; weak D call: TRBD2 (6 bases). Germline V lookup: CDR1 GTSNPN, CDR2 SVGIG (reference sequence). Trimming stripped 0 bases from V and 9 bases from J, with 12 bases between. This CDR3 is built from 13 residues. The CDR3 region has the DNA TGTGCCTGGAGTGTCGGGAGTATGGCTGAGCAGTTCTTC. It encodes CAWSVGSMAEQFF.

This clonotype rates as medium-sized (0.01 to 0.1%). For a library built for alpha chains, this beta chain is a stray read; little rests on its size. The chain combines TRBV6-5 with TRBJ1-6; 7 bases match TRBD1. This CDR3 contains 16 residues. Germline assignment: CDR1 MNHEY and CDR2 SVGAGI. With 0 bases clipped from V and 10 bases from J, the junction kept 9 bases outside the gene matches. The CDR3 sequence: CASSYSLQGLGSPLHF. The CDR3 DNA reads as TGTGCCAGCAGTTACTCACTACAGGGGTTGGGGTCACCCCTCCACTTT.

This clonotype has more than one count but fewer than ten. This beta chain lies outside the target of a library built for alpha chains; its clone size means little. This rearrangement joins TRBV27 to TRBJ2-1, with D unresolved. Germline lookup yields CDR1 MNHEY and CDR2 SMNVEV (reference sequence). This CDR3 region has 13 residues. Between the trimmed V and J ends, which lost 6 bases and 8 bases, there was a span of 14 bases. The CDR3: CASRDRIEDEQFF. Written as DNA, the CDR3 is TGTGCCAGCAGAGACCGTATCGAGGATGAGCAGTTCTTC.

By share of the sample, this clonotype is medium-sized. As an off-target read in a library built for alpha chains, this beta chain has a frequency of little significance. V gene TRBV25-1 combines with J gene TRBJ2-3; the D gene could be TRBD1 or TRBD2 (5 bases each). This CDR3 region has 13 residues. The V end lost 5 bases, the J end lost 6 bases, and 12 bases lay between the germline ends. The germline CDR1 and CDR2 sequences are MGHDK and SYGVNS. CDR3 coding DNA: TGTGCCAGCAGTCGGGACCCCTCGGATACGCAGTATTTT. Its translation: CASSRDPSDTQYF. The full variable domain, completed using reference TRBV25-1 and TRBJ2-3, is EADIYQTPRYLVIGTGKKITLECSQTMGHDKMYWYQQDPGMELHLIHYSYGVNSTEKGDLSSESTVSRIRTEHFPLTLESARPSHTSQYLCASSRDPSDTQYFGPGTRLTVL.

This clonotype came up once. Possible read error: a much larger clone is one base away. Given the absence of the conserved phenylalanine or tryptophan at the CDR3 end, a read error is likely. The size of this beta chain means little, since it is a stray read in a library made for alpha chains. V and J are TRBV5-4 and TRBJ2-1, with 7 bases matching TRBD1. The CDR3 runs to 14 residues. CDR1 and CDR2 (germline): SGHNT, YYREEE (reference sequence). V trimming: 2 bases; J trimming: 5 bases; junction bases outside the gene matches: 4. CDR3 coding DNA: TGTGCCAGCAGCTTAGGGGGCGATCACAATGAGCAGTTCATC. Translation: CASSLGGDHNEQFI.

In this sample, this clonotype turned up many times. This beta chain slipped into a library made for alpha chains as a stray read, so its size is not meaningful. The V gene is TRBV27, the J gene TRBJ2-1, with D perhaps given as TRBD1 or TRBD2 (5 bases each). This CDR3 spans 15 amino acids. The V end lost 6 bases, the J end lost 1 base, and 13 bases lay between the germline ends. Germline V gene sequence: CDR1 MNHEY, CDR2 SMNVEV (reference sequence). CDR3 amino acids: CASSSGTESYNEQFF. The CDR3 DNA follows: TGTGCCAGCAGCTCCGGGACGGAGTCCTACAATGAGCAGTTCTTC.

This clonotype occurred many times. This beta chain is off target for a library built for alpha chains, so its abundance means little. The rearrangement links TRBV10-3 to TRBJ2-3, with D perhaps TRBD2 (5 bases). The germline gives CDR1 ENHRY, CDR2 SYGVKD. This CDR3 is built from 15 residues. Trimming pared 0 bases from V and 4 bases from J, leaving 11 bases between. For the CDR3, the DNA is TGTGCCATCAGTGAGTCGGAGGCTCGGTCAGATACGCAGTATTTT. This codes for CAISESEARSDTQYF.

This clonotype was seen at least ten times. The library was designed around alpha chains, so this beta chain is a stray read whose abundance carries little weight. The genes are TRBV28 and TRBJ2-2, with a weak D call TRBD2 (7 bases). The CDR3 runs to 15 residues. Germline V lookup: CDR1 MDHEN, CDR2 SYDVKM. V gave up 1 base and J gave up 10 bases, with 16 bases separating them. CDR3 nucleotides: TGTGCCAGCAGTTTATTAGTCGGGGGGCGCGAGGAGCTGTTTTTT. This translates into CASSLLVGGREELFF.

For this clonotype: Since it is a stray read in a library aimed at alpha chains, this beta chain has a size that is not meaningful. The rearrangement joins TRBV7-9 to TRBJ2-7, with a weak D call TRBD1 (6 bases). The CDR3 is made up of 15 amino acids. Germline assignment: CDR1 SEHNR and CDR2 FQNEAQ (reference sequence). Trimming took off 5 bases at V and 0 bases at J, with 14 bases between the two ends. As DNA, the CDR3 is TGTGCCAGCAGCCTTACTCTGGGGGCCTCCTACGAGCAGTACTTC. Its translation: CASSLTLGASYEQYF. Supplemented by reference TRBV7-9 and TRBJ2-7, the full variable domain reads DTGVSQNPRHKITKRGQNVTFRCDPISEHNRLYWYRQTLGQGPEFLTYFQNEAQLEKSRLLSDRFSAERPKGSFSTLEIQRTEQGDSAMYLCASSLTLGASYEQYFGPGTRLTVT.

By sample share, this clonotype is medium-sized. This beta chain lies outside the target of a library built for alpha chains; its clone size means little. V is TRBV7-9 and J is TRBJ2-3; no definite D call. This CDR3 is 14 amino acids long. Germline V gives CDR1 SEHNR, CDR2 FQNEAQ (reference sequence). V was pared by 3 bases and J by 2 bases, with 9 bases between. The CDR3 DNA is TGTGCCAGCAGCTTGGAAACGCACACAGATACGCAGTATTTT. Residues: CASSLETHTDTQYF.

This clonotype is medium-sized by share. This beta chain is off target for a library built for alpha chains, so its abundance means little. V is TRBV11-3 and J is TRBJ2-5; the match to TRBD2 covers 11 bases. Germline lookup yields CDR1 SGHNT and CDR2 YENEEA. This CDR3 has 18 residues. After removal of 2 bases from V and 2 bases from J, the junction contained 10 bases not matched to a gene. CDR3 DNA: TGTGCCAGCAGCTTAACGGGGGTAGGGACTAGCGGACAAGAGACCCAGTACTTC. Translation gives CASSLTGVGTSGQETQYF. The full variable domain, its missing parts supplied by reference TRBV11-3 and TRBJ2-5, is EAGVVQSPRYKIIEKKQPVAFWCNPISGHNTLYWYLQNLGQGPELLIRYENEEAVDDSQLPKDRFSAERLKGVDSTLKIQPAELGDSAVYLCASSLTGVGTSGQETQYFGPGTRLLVL.

Within the sample, this clonotype is medium-sized. This beta chain is an off-target read within a library intended for alpha chains, so its frequency means little. This sequence joins TRBV19 and TRBJ2-1; 10 positions match TRBD1. CDR3 length: 15 amino acids. J was trimmed by 3 bases and V by 4 bases; bases with no gene match: 3. In germline, CDR1 is LNHDA, CDR2 SQIVND (reference sequence). The DNA for the CDR3 is TGTGCCAGTAGTACCGGGACAGGGGTCTACAATGAGCAGTTCTTC. Protein product: CASSTGTGVYNEQFF.

By share of the sample, this clonotype is large. As an off-target read in a library built for alpha chains, this beta chain has a frequency of little significance. The J gene is TRBJ1-2, the V gene TRBV9, with a possible D match to TRBD1 (6 bases). The V end lost 0 bases, the J end lost 5 bases, and 14 bases lay between the germline ends. Germline V gene lookup returns CDR1 SGDLS and CDR2 YYNGEE. This CDR3 has 15 amino acids. Here the CDR3 DNA reads TGTGCCAGCAGCGTAGCCAGTGGGGGCTGGTATGGCTACACCTTC. Its protein is CASSVASGGWYGYTF.

This clonotype was seen ten or more times. Within a library made for alpha chains, this beta chain is off target, and its count is uninformative. The J gene is TRBJ2-1, the V gene TRBV19, with unresolved D. Trimming left V 7 bases short and J 7 bases short, with 14 bases between. From germline, CDR1 is LNHDA and CDR2 SQIVND (reference sequence). This CDR3 is 13 amino acids long. The chain's CDR3 is CASNAVGRNEQFF. The CDR3 DNA reads as TGTGCCAGTAACGCCGTAGGGCGGAATGAGCAGTTCTTC.

This clonotype is termed medium-sized. This beta chain lies outside the target of a library built for alpha chains; its clone size means little. This chain uses TRBV20-1 with TRBJ2-5; 11 bases align to TRBD2. CDR1 and CDR2 from the germline V gene are DFQATT and SNEGSKA (reference sequence). This CDR3 is built from 17 residues. V was clipped by 4 bases and J by 2 bases; unmatched bases: 12. CDR3 region: CSAKMASGGPLQETQYF. DNA for the CDR3: TGCAGTGCTAAGATGGCTAGCGGGGGGCCGTTACAAGAGACCCAGTACTTC.

As to this clonotype: Since it is a stray read in a library aimed at alpha chains, this beta chain has a size that is not meaningful. V usage is TRBV2 and J usage is TRBJ2-5, with a tentative D call TRBD1 (5 bases). This CDR3 has 14 amino acids. The ends were cut back, 4 bases at V and 8 bases at J, with 17 bases in the middle. Germline CDR1 reads SNHLY; CDR2 reads FYNNEI. In DNA, the CDR3 is TGTGCCAGCAGTGGTGTTGGCGAAGGGGATACCCAGTACTTC. Protein: CASSGVGEGDTQYF. Full variable domain (rest looked up from reference TRBV2 and TRBJ2-5): EPEVTQTPSHQVTQMGQEVILRCVPISNHLYFYWYRQILGQKVEFLVSFYNNEISEKSEIFDDQFSVERPDGSNFTLKIRSTKLEDSAMYFCASSGVGEGDTQYFGPGTRLLVL.

Remarks on this clonotype: A library prepared for alpha chains yielded this beta chain as an off-target read; its size is of little meaning. V gene TRBV5-1 combines with J gene TRBJ2-3, with a weak D call TRBD2 (5 bases). Germline V gives CDR1 SGHRS, CDR2 YFSETQ. CDR3 length: 15 residues. Trimming removed 0 bases from V and 2 bases from J, with 10 bases in between. The CDR3: CASSLDSLATDTQYF. The DNA for the CDR3 is TGCGCCAGCAGCTTGGATTCCCTAGCCACAGATACGCAGTATTTT. The whole variable domain, filled in from reference TRBV5-1 and TRBJ2-3, reads KAGVTQTPRYLIKTRGQQVTLSCSPISGHRSVSWYQQTPGQGLQFLFEYFSETQRNKGNFPGRFSGRQFSNSRSEMNVSTLELGDSALYLCASSLDSLATDTQYFGPGTRLTVL.

This clonotype is termed medium-sized (0.01 to 0.1%). The library was prepared for alpha chains; this beta chain is a stray read, so its frequency means little. The J gene is TRBJ2-3, the V gene TRBV6-6, with a tentative D call TRBD2 (6 bases). Germline CDR1 and CDR2: MNHNY and SVGAGI (reference sequence). The CDR3 is made up of 15 amino acids. V gave up 10 bases and J gave up 4 bases, with 21 bases separating them. The CDR3 loop reads CATTMTGDRADTQYF. CDR3 coding DNA: TGTGCCACCACGATGACGGGAGATCGGGCAGATACGCAGTATTTT.

This clonotype is medium-sized. This beta chain slipped into a library made for alpha chains as a stray read, so its size is not meaningful. The chain recombines TRBV4-1 with TRBJ2-7; no reliable D call. The CDR3 has 14 amino acids. CDR1 is MGHRA and CDR2 is YSYEKL in the germline V gene. V was cut by 0 bases and J by 2 bases, with 8 bases left in between. The CDR3 region is CASSQDNSAYEQYF. The CDR3 nucleotides read TGCGCCAGCAGCCAAGATAACTCCGCCTACGAGCAGTACTTC.

This clonotype was seen a few times. This beta chain lies outside the target of a library built for alpha chains; its clone size means little. The CDR3 DNA reads TGCAGTGGGGAGGGGGCGGGAGTTGAGGAGCAGTACTTC. Translating it yields CSGEGAGVEEQYF. The rearrangement links TRBV29-1 to TRBJ2-7; either TRBD1 or TRBD2 may fit D (7 bases each). Per the germline V gene, CDR1 is SQVTM and CDR2 is ANQGSEA. The CDR3 covers 13 residues.

This clonotype came up many times. This beta chain came through as a stray read in a library set up for alpha chains, and its size says little. The V gene is TRBV28, the J gene TRBJ2-6, with D unclear. CDR1 and CDR2 from the germline V gene are MDHEN and SYDVKM. The CDR3 spans 11 residues. The germline V and J ends were trimmed by 7 bases and 4 bases, with 2 bases remaining between them. The DNA for the CDR3 is TGTGCCAGCACAGGGGCCAACGTCCTGACTTTC. It encodes CASTGANVLTF.

This clonotype has at least ten counts. The library was prepared for alpha chains; this beta chain is a stray read, so its frequency means little. J is TRBJ2-5 and V is TRBV29-1; the D gene is possibly TRBD2 (7 bases). The germline V and J ends were trimmed by 7 bases and 5 bases, with 14 bases remaining between them. This CDR3 contains 12 residues. CDR1 and CDR2 from the germline V gene are SQVTM and ANQGSEA. The CDR3 region is CSAGGQEETQYF. The CDR3 DNA reads as TGCAGCGCCGGGGGGCAGGAGGAGACCCAGTACTTC.

This clonotype has ten or more counts. For a library built for alpha chains, this beta chain is a stray read; little rests on its size. The chain employs TRBV27 and TRBJ2-3; 12 bases line up with TRBD2. The trim removed 5 bases at V and 4 bases at J, leaving 13 bases unmatched. CDR1 and CDR2 (germline): MNHEY, SMNVEV (reference sequence). CDR3 size: 18 residues. CDR3 sequence (DNA): TGTGCCAGCAGTACCACGCCCACTAGCGGGAGGTGGTCAGATACGCAGTATTTT. Its protein product is CASSTTPTSGRWSDTQYF.

About this clonotype itself: Since it is a stray read in a library aimed at alpha chains, this beta chain has a size that is not meaningful. In DNA, the CDR3 is TGCAGCGTTGATTCGGGACACCTCCAAGAGACCCAGTACTTC. Its protein product is CSVDSGHLQETQYF. The chain joins TRBV29-1 to TRBJ2-5; maybe TRBD1 (6 bases). The CDR3 contains 14 residues. V was trimmed by 3 bases and J by 1 base, leaving 12 bases between them. The germline V gene has CDR1 SQVTM and CDR2 ANQGSEA.

By proportion, this clonotype is medium-sized. The size of this beta chain means little, since it is a stray read in a library made for alpha chains. This chain uses TRBV20-1 with TRBJ2-3; D uncertain. Germline-derived CDR1 and CDR2 are DFQATT and SNEGSKA (reference sequence). V dropped 6 bases and J dropped 4 bases, with 17 bases sitting between them. The CDR3 length is 14 residues. CDR3 in DNA: TGCAGTGCCTTTAGCAGGCAGCAGGCAGATACGCAGTATTTT. Translation gives CSAFSRQQADTQYF.

This clonotype has a count of ten or more. Found in a library prepared for alpha chains, this beta chain is an off-target read, and its abundance has little meaning. The chain links TRBV30 to TRBJ1-5; no reliable D call. This CDR3 comprises 13 residues. Germline assignment: CDR1 GTSNPN and CDR2 SVGIG (reference sequence). V shed 3 bases and J shed 2 bases, with 8 bases lying between them. CDR3 nucleotides: TGTGCCTGGAGGGGTCACGGCAATCAGCCCCAGCATTTT. It yields the protein CAWRGHGNQPQHF.

This clonotype appeared many times. A library made for alpha chains picked up this beta chain off target, so its size means little. The chain employs TRBV11-1 and TRBJ2-2; perhaps TRBD2 as D (5 bases). The CDR3 consists of 14 residues. The germline V and J ends were trimmed by 1 base and 4 bases, with 7 bases remaining between them. Germline V gene data show CDR1 as SGHAT and CDR2 as FQDESV (reference sequence). This CDR3 reads CASSLERFTGELFF. Here the CDR3 DNA reads TGTGCCAGCAGCTTAGAGCGGTTCACCGGGGAGCTGTTTTTT.

This clonotype was counted many times. Since it is a stray read in a library aimed at alpha chains, this beta chain has a size that is not meaningful. The chain combines TRBV7-2 with TRBJ2-3, with D possibly being TRBD1 or TRBD2 (7 bases each). V was shortened by 5 bases and J by 4 bases, with 16 bases between the two germline ends. The CDR3 sequence is 15 residues long. Germline assignment: CDR1 SGHTA and CDR2 FQGNSA. The CDR3 is CASSTQQGRADTQYF. The CDR3 nucleotides read TGTGCCAGCAGCACCCAACAGGGGAGGGCAGATACGCAGTATTTT.